Shown below are 4 T cell receptor beta chains from a single sample sequenced in a study of shared clonotypes between healthy human individuals (dated by TCRdb to the early 2020s). Library prep was done by the immunoSEQ multiplex PCR assay. TCRdb carries this immuneACCESS record with in-frame sequences only. Its versions omit some clonotypes, under half of them owing to an unresolved V gene in the studies checked, with the rest unexplained. This sample holds some 2.1 million clones; 85% to 95% were observed only once. Of the sample, roughly 1.1% falls within the top ten clones. CD8 naive samples were obtained by positive selection for CCR7 among CD45RO-negative cells, yielding a CD45RA+CCR7+ population from which TemRA cells were excluded. Sample: naive CD8+ T cells sorted from blood. Read against the paper, the sample's cell subset or site label means: CD45RA+CCR7+. The receptors here all came from a man younger than 30 in good health.

This chain uses TRBV27 with TRBJ1-5; 8 bases align to TRBD1. Germline CDR1 reads MNHEY; CDR2 reads SMNVEV (reference sequence). Losses at the gene ends were 7 bases for V and 7 bases for J; bases not matched to a gene: 9. The CDR3 spans 14 residues. Here the CDR3 DNA reads TGTGCCAGCACCACCACAGGGGGGCAACAGCCCCAGCATTTT. This codes for CASTTTGGQQPQHF.

This clone was counted between two and nine times. At the DNA level, this CDR3 is encoded by other sequences in the same sample as well. This sequence joins TRBV28 and TRBJ1-1; D gene unclear. V was shortened by 3 bases and J by 1 base, with 3 bases between the two germline ends. CDR1 MDHEN and CDR2 SYDVKM come from the germline V gene. The CDR3 consists of 12 residues. In nucleotides, the CDR3 is TGTGCCAGCAGTTTGTGGAACACTGAAGCTTTCTTT. Protein product: CASSLWNTEAFF.

The gene calls are TRBV10-3 and TRBJ1-1; D is undetermined. The V end was cut by 5 bases, the J end by 1 base, with 11 bases between. The CDR3 runs to 14 residues. Germline lookup yields CDR1 ENHRY and CDR2 SYGVKD. CDR3 bases: TGTGCCATCAGTCCCTGGACGGGGAACACTGAAGCTTTCTTT. Translating it yields CAISPWTGNTEAFF.

The rearrangement joins TRBV5-4 to TRBJ2-4; 7 bases fit TRBD1. V trimming: 1 base; J trimming: 6 bases; junction bases outside the gene matches: 4. CDR1 and CDR2 from the germline V gene are SGHNT and YYREEE (reference sequence). This CDR3 comprises 14 residues. CDR3 nucleotide sequence: TGTGCCAGCAGCTTGAAAGGGGGCGCAAACATTCAGTACTTC. Its protein product is CASSLKGGANIQYF.